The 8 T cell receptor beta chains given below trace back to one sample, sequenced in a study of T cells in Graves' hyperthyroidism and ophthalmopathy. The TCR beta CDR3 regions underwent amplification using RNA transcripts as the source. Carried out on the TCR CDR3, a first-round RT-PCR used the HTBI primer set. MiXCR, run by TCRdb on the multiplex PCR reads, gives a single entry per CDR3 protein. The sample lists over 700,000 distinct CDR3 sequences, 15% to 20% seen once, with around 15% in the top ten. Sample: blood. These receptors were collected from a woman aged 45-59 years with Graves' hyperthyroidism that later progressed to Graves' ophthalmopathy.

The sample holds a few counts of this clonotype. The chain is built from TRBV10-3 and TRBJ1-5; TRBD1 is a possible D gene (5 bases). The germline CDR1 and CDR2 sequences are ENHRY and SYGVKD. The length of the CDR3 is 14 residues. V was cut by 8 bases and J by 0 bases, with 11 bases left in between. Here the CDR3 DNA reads TGTGCCATCGGCCGGGACGGTAGCAATCAGCCCCAGCATTTT. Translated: CAIGRDGSNQPQHF.

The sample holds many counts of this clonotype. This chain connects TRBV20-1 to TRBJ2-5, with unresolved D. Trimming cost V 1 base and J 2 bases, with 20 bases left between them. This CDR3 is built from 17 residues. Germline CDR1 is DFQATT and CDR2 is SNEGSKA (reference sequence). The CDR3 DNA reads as TGCAGTGCTAGAGCCACAACCTTTCTCGGCGAGCAAGAGACCCAGTACTTC. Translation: CSARATTFLGEQETQYF.

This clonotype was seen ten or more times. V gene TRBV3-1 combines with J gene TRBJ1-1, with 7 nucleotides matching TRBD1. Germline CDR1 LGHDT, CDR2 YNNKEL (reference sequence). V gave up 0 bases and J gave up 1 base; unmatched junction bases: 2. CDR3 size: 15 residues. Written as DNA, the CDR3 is TGTGCCAGCAGCCAAGACGGGACAGCGAACACTGAAGCTTTCTTT. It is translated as CASSQDGTANTEAFF.

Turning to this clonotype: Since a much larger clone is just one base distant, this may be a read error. The CDR3 sequence: CSAREEATGVYNEQYF. CDR3 nucleotides: TGCAGTGCTAGAGAAGAGGCGACAGGGGTTTACAATGAGCAGTACTTC. The gene calls are TRBV20-1 and TRBJ2-1; 8 bases fit TRBD1. Judging by the DNA end, TRBJ2-7 fits better; the J call may be wrong. The CDR3 totals 16 residues. Germline V gene data show CDR1 as DFQATT and CDR2 as SNEGSKA (reference sequence).

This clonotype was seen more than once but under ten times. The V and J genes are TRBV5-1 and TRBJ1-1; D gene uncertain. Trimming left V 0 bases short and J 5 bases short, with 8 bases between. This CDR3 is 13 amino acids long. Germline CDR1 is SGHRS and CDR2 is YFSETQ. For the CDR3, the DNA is TGCGCCAGCAGCTTGGAGGTCCCGACTGAAGCTTTCTTT. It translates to CASSLEVPTEAFF.

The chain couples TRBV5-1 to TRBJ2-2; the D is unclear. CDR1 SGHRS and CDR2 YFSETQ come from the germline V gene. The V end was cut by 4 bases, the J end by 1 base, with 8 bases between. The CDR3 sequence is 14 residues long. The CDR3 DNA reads TGCGCCAGCAGCCAGCTACAGAACACCGGGGAGCTGTTTTTT. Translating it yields CASSQLQNTGELFF.

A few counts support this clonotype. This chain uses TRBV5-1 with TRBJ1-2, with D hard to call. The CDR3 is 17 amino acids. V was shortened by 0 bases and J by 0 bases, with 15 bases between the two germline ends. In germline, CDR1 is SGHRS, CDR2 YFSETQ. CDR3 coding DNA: TGCGCCAGCAGCTTGGAGTTAAACAGCGCTTCTAACTATGGCTACACCTTC. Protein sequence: CASSLELNSASNYGYTF. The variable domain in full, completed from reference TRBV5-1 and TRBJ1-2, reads KAGVTQTPRYLIKTRGQQVTLSCSPISGHRSVSWYQQTPGQGLQFLFEYFSETQRNKGNFPGRFSGRQFSNSRSEMNVSTLELGDSALYLCASSLELNSASNYGYTFGSGTRLTVV.

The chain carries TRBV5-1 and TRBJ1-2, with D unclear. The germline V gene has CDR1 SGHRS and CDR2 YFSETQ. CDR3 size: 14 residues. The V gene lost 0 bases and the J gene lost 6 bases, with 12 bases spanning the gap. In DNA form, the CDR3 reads TGCGCCAGCAGCTTGGAGGCCCCCTGGGATGGCTACACCTTC. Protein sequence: CASSLEAPWDGYTF.